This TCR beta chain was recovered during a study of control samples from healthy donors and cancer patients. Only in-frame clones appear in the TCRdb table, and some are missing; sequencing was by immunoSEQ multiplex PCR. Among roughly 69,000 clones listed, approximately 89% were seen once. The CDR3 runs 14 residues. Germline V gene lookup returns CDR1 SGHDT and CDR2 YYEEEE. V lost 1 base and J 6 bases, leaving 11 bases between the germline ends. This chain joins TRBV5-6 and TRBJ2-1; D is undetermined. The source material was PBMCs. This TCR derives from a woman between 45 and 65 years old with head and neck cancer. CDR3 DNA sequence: TGTGCCAGCAGCTTGTTCGCAGGACGCAATGAGCAGTTCTTC. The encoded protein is CASSLFAGRNEQFF.